This is a list of T cell receptor beta chains from one sample in a study of Graves' ophthalmopathy and Graves' hyperthyroidism. TCRdb independently ran MiXCR on the multiplex PCR reads; one entry per CDR3 protein. The sample shows about 400,000 distinct CDR3 sequences, roughly 21% of them seen only once. Source material: peripheral blood. Source of these receptors: a woman between 18 and 30 years old with stable Graves' hyperthyroidism. Both conserved end residues are part of each CDR3. Each record gives: V gene, J gene, D gene, clone size, CDR3 protein, CDR3 DNA. The D gene is left open where the match is weak. Size is stated for part of the rows, as once, few or many counts, or as a class when the clone is expanded.

>TRBV30|TRBJ1-1|TRBD1|many
CAWEPGQGLGTEAFF
TGTGCCTGGGAACCGGGACAGGGTTTGGGCACTGAAGCTTTCTTT
>TRBV11-1|TRBJ1-3|NA|many
CASSQEGGPSGNTIYF
TGTGCCAGCAGCCAAGAGGGGGGACCCTCTGGAAACACCATATATTTT
>TRBV4-1|TRBJ2-5|TRBD2|many
CASSQALTGRVETQYF
TGCGCCAGCAGCCAAGCCTTGACCGGGAGGGTGGAGACCCAGTACTTC
>TRBV5-1|TRBJ1-2|NA|many
CASARYSGYGYTF
TGCGCCAGTGCCCGATATTCCGGCTATGGCTACACCTTC
>TRBV7-8|TRBJ2-7|TRBD1|many
CASSRDGTAVEQYF
TGTGCCAGCAGTCGGGACGGGACAGCCGTCGAGCAGTACTTC
>TRBV19|TRBJ1-5|TRBD1|many
CASGTGSYNQPQHF
TGTGCCAGTGGGACAGGGTCTTACAATCAGCCCCAGCATTTT
>TRBV9|TRBJ2-7|TRBD1|few
CASSVARQGSYEQYF
TGTGCCAGCAGCGTAGCAAGACAGGGTTCCTACGAGCAGTACTTC
>TRBV19|TRBJ1-2|NA|many
CASSMDIYGYTF
TGTGCCAGTAGTATGGACATCTATGGCTACACCTTC
>TRBV4-3|TRBJ1-1|TRBD1|few
CASSQAWTGGNTEAFF
TGCGCCAGCAGCCAAGCCTGGACAGGGGGGAACACTGAAGCTTTCTTT
>TRBV7-8|TRBJ2-7|NA|NA
CASSQLGFEGYEQYF
TGTGCCAGCAGCCAGCTGGGGTTTGAGGGCTACGAGCAGTACTTC
>TRBV11-2|TRBJ2-2|NA|few
CASSPGMAANTGELFF
TGTGCCAGCAGCCCCGGGATGGCGGCGAACACCGGGGAGCTGTTTTTT
>TRBV11-2|TRBJ2-2|NA|many
CASSLGPGPDTGELFF
TGTGCCAGCAGCTTAGGACCAGGGCCGGACACCGGGGAGCTGTTTTTT
>TRBV30|TRBJ1-1|NA|many
CAWSVNPTRGTEAFF
TGTGCCTGGAGTGTAAATCCAACAAGGGGCACTGAAGCTTTCTTT
>TRBV10-3|TRBJ2-5|TRBD2|many
CAISGSSGRGWETQYF
TGTGCCATCAGTGGTTCTAGCGGGAGAGGTTGGGAGACCCAGTACTTC
>TRBV30|TRBJ1-5|NA|NA
CAWIRPCNRPQHF
TGTGCCTGGATCCGGCCATGCAATCGGCCCCAGCATTTT
>TRBV6-1|TRBJ1-1|NA|many
CASSKRAAAISEAFF
TGTGCCAGCAGCAAACGGGCAGCCGCTATCTCTGAAGCTTTCTTT
>TRBV7-9|TRBJ2-7|TRBD2|many
CASSPGVGSGITYEQYF
TGTGCCAGCAGCCCAGGGGTGGGTAGCGGGATAACCTACGAGCAGTACTTC
>TRBV6-5|TRBJ2-2|TRBD1|many
CASSYDRDGTGELFF
TGTGCCAGCAGTTACGACAGGGATGGCACCGGGGAGCTGTTTTTT
>TRBV4-3|TRBJ2-5|TRBD2|many
CASSPPRGLAATVETQYF
TGCGCCAGCAGCCCACCCCGGGGACTAGCGGCAACCGTGGAGACCCAGTACTTC
>TRBV29-1|TRBJ2-5|NA|many
CSVVSGRETQYF
TGCAGCGTTGTGTCAGGGAGAGAGACCCAGTACTTC
>TRBV27|TRBJ1-2|NA|many
CASSPRRGLGYGYTF
TGTGCCAGCAGTCCGCGCCGGGGGCTCGGCTATGGCTACACCTTC
>TRBV6-1|TRBJ2-5|NA|many
CASTDDQETQYF
TGTGCCAGTACTGATGATCAAGAGACCCAGTACTTC
>TRBV28|TRBJ2-5|NA|many
CASSPPGVETQYF
TGTGCCAGCAGCCCCCCCGGTGTGGAGACCCAGTACTTC
>TRBV20-1|TRBJ2-7|NA|many
CSARDAEPYEQYF
TGCAGTGCTAGAGACGCAGAACCCTACGAGCAGTACTTC
>TRBV20-1|TRBJ2-4|NA|many
CSACPDTYIQYF
TGCAGTGCTTGCCCGGACACATACATTCAGTACTTC
>TRBV28|TRBJ2-2|NA|many
CASSLESSARELFF
TGTGCCAGCAGTTTAGAAAGTTCCGCCAGGGAGCTGTTTTTT
>TRBV27|TRBJ2-7|NA|NA
CASSPRGPTYEQYF
TGTGCCAGCAGTCCCAGGGGTCCTACCTACGAGCAGTACTTC
>TRBV27|TRBJ2-7|TRBD1|NA
CASNLTSRTGGSYEQYF
TGTGCCAGCAACCTGACATCCCGGACAGGGGGGAGCTACGAGCAGTACTTC
>TRBV6-5|TRBJ2-5|NA|NA
CASSYSNVGKTQYF
TGTGCCAGCAGTTACTCGAATGTGGGGAAGACCCAGTACTTC
>TRBV20-1|TRBJ1-1|TRBD1|many
CSASPMTGGAFSTEAFF
TGCAGTGCTAGCCCCATGACAGGGGGCGCGTTTAGCACTGAAGCTTTCTTT
>TRBV6-2/TRBV6-3|TRBJ2-7|TRBD2|many
CASSYGRTSGRHYEQYF
TGTGCCAGCAGTTACGGGCGGACTAGCGGGAGACACTACGAGCAGTACTTC
>TRBV4-1|TRBJ2-5|TRBD1|many
CASSQARQGADRETQYF
TGCGCCAGCAGCCAGGCAAGACAGGGGGCTGATCGAGAGACCCAGTACTTC
>TRBV6-4|TRBJ2-7|NA|many
CATATRVRATRPYYSYEQYF
TGTGCCACCGCGACTCGTGTACGGGCCACAAGACCGTACTACTCCTACGAGCAGTACTTC
>TRBV6-1|TRBJ2-5|NA|many
CASTTRQAETQYF
TGTGCCAGCACCACCCGACAGGCAGAGACCCAGTACTTC
>TRBV28|TRBJ2-7|NA|NA
CASSLGATGYEQYF
TGTGCCAGCAGTTTAGGGGCCACCGGATACGAGCAGTACTTC
>TRBV4-1|TRBJ2-5|NA|many
CASSRTGRNVDAETQYF
TGCGCCAGCAGCCGGACCGGGAGAAATGTTGACGCGGAGACCCAGTACTTC
>TRBV19|TRBJ2-7|NA|many
CASSILPLEGGMNYEQYF
TGTGCCAGTAGTATCCTGCCTCTAGAAGGAGGGATGAACTACGAGCAGTACTTC
>TRBV7-1|TRBJ2-6|NA|NA
CASSHNRVQGISTGANVLTF
TGTGCCAGCAGTCATAATAGGGTGCAGGGAATTAGCACTGGGGCCAATGTCCTGACTTTC
>TRBV28|TRBJ1-2|NA|many
CASSFLRGRDYGYTF
TGTGCCAGCAGTTTTCTTAGGGGCCGGGACTATGGCTACACCTTC
>TRBV6-5|TRBJ1-2|NA|NA
CASSYSWTSYGYTF
TGTGCCAGCAGTTACTCTTGGACGTCTTATGGCTACACCTTC
>TRBV29-1|TRBJ1-1|NA|NA
CSVTEPGPAFF
TGCAGCGTAACTGAACCGGGCCCGGCTTTCTTT